This TCR beta chain was sequenced for a study of T cell responses to AZD1222 COVID-19 vaccine. As for the study in general: Second-dose recipients at about 4 or about 12 weeks were treated as one pooled group.

Study results and limitations: Spike-specific TCR breadth and depth both grew after two AZD1222 doses.

This clone has a single count. Its antigen is unidentified. This sample also contains other DNA sequences that code for the same CDR3. Trimming left V 3 bases short and J 1 base short, with 7 bases between. Germline CDR1 is SEHNR and CDR2 is FQNEAQ (reference sequence). The CDR3 consists of 13 residues. Sequencing used immunoSEQ multiplex PCR; TCRdb keeps in-frame clones, though not all of them. The sample lists 120,000 to 150,000 clones, 85% to 90% seen once, with just over 5.5% in the top ten. This sequence joins TRBV7-9 and TRBJ2-7; D might be TRBD2 (6 bases). The clonotype comes from an adult in good health. The source was peripheral blood, collected on day 0 of AZD1222 vaccination. The CDR3 protein is CASSFAGSYEQYF. CDR3 nucleotide sequence: TGTGCCAGCAGCTTTGCGGGATCCTACGAGCAGTACTTC.